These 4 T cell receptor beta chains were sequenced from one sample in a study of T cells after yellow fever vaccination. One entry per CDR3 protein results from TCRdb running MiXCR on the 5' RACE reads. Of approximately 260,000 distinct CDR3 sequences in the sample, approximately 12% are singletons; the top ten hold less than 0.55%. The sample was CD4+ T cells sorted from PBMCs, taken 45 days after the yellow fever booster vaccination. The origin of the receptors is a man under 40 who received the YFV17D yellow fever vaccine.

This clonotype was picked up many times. CDR3 loop: CASSEGTFYEQYF. The DNA of the CDR3 is TGTGCCAGCAGTGAAGGGACATTCTACGAGCAGTACTTC. This chain uses TRBV2 with TRBJ2-7; maybe TRBD1 (5 bases). The CDR3 length is 13 residues. Germline CDR1 SNHLY, CDR2 FYNNEI. Trimming shortened V by 1 base and J by 3 bases, and 7 bases separated the two germline ends.

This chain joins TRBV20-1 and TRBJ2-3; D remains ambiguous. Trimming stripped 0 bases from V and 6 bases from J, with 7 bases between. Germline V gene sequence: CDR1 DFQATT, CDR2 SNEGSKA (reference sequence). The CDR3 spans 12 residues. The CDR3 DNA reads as TGCAGTGCTAGAGATGCGAGGGATACGCAGTATTTT. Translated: CSARDARDTQYF.

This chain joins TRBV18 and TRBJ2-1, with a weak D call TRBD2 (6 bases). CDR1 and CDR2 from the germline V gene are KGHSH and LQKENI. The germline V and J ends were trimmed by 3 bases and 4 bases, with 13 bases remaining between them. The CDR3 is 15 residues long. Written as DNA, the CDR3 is TGTGCCAGCTCACCTCTCGGGAGCTTATACAATGAGCAGTTCTTC. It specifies CASSPLGSLYNEQFF.

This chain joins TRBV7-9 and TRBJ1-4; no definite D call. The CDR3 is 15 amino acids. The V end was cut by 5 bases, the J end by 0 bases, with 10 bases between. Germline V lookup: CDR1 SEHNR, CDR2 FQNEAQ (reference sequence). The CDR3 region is CASSPRLSTNEKLFF. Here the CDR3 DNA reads TGTGCCAGCAGCCCCCGACTGTCAACTAATGAAAAACTGTTTTTT. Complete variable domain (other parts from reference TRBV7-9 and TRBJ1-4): DTGVSQNPRHKITKRGQNVTFRCDPISEHNRLYWYRQTLGQGPEFLTYFQNEAQLEKSRLLSDRFSAERPKGSFSTLEIQRTEQGDSAMYLCASSPRLSTNEKLFFGSGTQLSVL.